This TCR beta chain was captured in a study of blood T cell repertoires in COVID-19. As for the study in general: Samples of COVID-19 (acute and convalescent) were obtained from the United States, Italy and Spain. The cDNA or gDNA used as material had been derived from T cells, B-cell-depleted T cells, or PBMCs.

Authors' data handling: Scientists estimated how many nucleated cells there were by amplifying reference gene primers. Method: immunoSEQ multiplex PCR; TCRdb's copy keeps in-frame clones and lacks some. V and J calls and clone size are those listed in that table; D and trimming were worked out from the DNA. Seen here are around 120,000 clones, over 70% observed once, and the top ten hold just under 30%. The ends were cut back, 4 bases at V and 4 bases at J, with 9 bases in the middle. The CDR3 loop spans 13 amino acids. From germline, CDR1 is LGHDT and CDR2 YNNKEL (reference sequence). This TCR came from a woman aged 70-85 years with acute or convalescent COVID-19. Specimen: peripheral blood. The chain is built from TRBV3-1 (or the pseudogene TRBV3-2) and TRBJ2-3; D is ambiguous. CDR3 region: CASSPLFSDTQYF. In DNA, the CDR3 is TGTGCCAGCAGCCCCCTTTTCTCAGATACGCAGTATTTT.